The 25 T cell receptor beta chains listed next were all sequenced from one sample in a study of blood T cell repertoires in COVID-19. Only in-frame clones appear in the TCRdb table, and some are missing; sequencing was by immunoSEQ multiplex PCR. The data show roughly 260,000 clones, 85% to 90% seen once. Sequencing was done on a sample of peripheral blood. The receptors stem from a woman aged 25-40 years with COVID-19, enrolled during active disease.

The chain links TRBV10-2 to TRBJ1-3, with D uncertain. The V end was cut by 1 base, the J end by 5 bases, with 3 bases between. This CDR3 contains 12 residues. Germline V gene lookup returns CDR1 WSHSY and CDR2 SAAADI. CDR3 region: CASSEYRNTIYF. The CDR3 DNA is TGCGCCAGCAGTGAGTACAGAAACACCATATATTTT.

This clone has only one observation. The chain links TRBV6-5 to TRBJ1-5; a weak D match, TRBD1 (5 bases). The germline CDR1 and CDR2 sequences are MNHEY and SVGAGI. This CDR3 spans 13 amino acids. V was trimmed by 7 bases and J by 4 bases, leaving 11 bases between them. The CDR3 sequence: CASTKDRNQPQHF. In DNA form, the CDR3 reads TGTGCCAGCACTAAAGACAGAAATCAGCCCCAGCATTTT.

This clone was seen only once. CDR3: CASSQGFAAGTGELFF. The CDR3 DNA reads as TGCGCCAGCAGCCAAGGTTTCGCGGCGGGGACCGGGGAGCTGTTTTTT. This rearrangement joins TRBV4-1 to TRBJ2-2; a possible D gene is TRBD2 (6 bases). Trimming took off 1 base at V and 5 bases at J, with 14 bases between the two ends. CDR3 size: 16 residues. Germline CDR1 is MGHRA and CDR2 is YSYEKL.

The chain carries TRBV24-1 and TRBJ2-7, with unresolved D. This CDR3 is 12 amino acids long. The V and J ends lost 9 bases and 2 bases respectively, with 10 bases between them. Germline values: CDR1 KGHDR, CDR2 SFDVKD. CDR3 in DNA: TGTGCCACCCAAGCTAATACCTACGAGCAGTACTTC. It translates to CATQANTYEQYF.

This rearrangement joins TRBV4-3 to TRBJ2-4; D is unresolved. This CDR3 is built from 15 residues. The V and J ends lost 4 bases and 2 bases respectively, with 12 bases between them. CDR1 is LGHNA and CDR2 is YSLEER in the germline V gene. In DNA, the CDR3 is TGCGCCAGCAGCCGAGACACTTCCCCCAAAAACATTCAGTACTTC. Translating gives CASSRDTSPKNIQYF.

About this clone: A much larger clone lies a single base off, so this may be a read error. The gene calls are TRBV9 and TRBJ1-2, with D perhaps matching TRBD1 (5 bases). The ends were cut back, 4 bases at V and 4 bases at J, with 8 bases in the middle. The CDR3 sequence is 12 residues long. Per germline, CDR1 SGDLS and CDR2 YYNGEE. The CDR3 bases are TGTGCCAGCAGCCAAGACAGCTATGGCTACACCTTC. Its translation: CASSQDSYGYTF.

The chain carries TRBV15 and TRBJ2-2; 8 bases are a match to TRBD1. The germline gives CDR1 LNHNV, CDR2 YYDKDF (reference sequence). Trimming took 3 bases from V and 5 from J; bases not matched to a gene: 5. This CDR3 has 15 residues. The CDR3 region has the DNA TGTGCCACCAGCAGGGACAGGGCGGGGACCGGGGAGCTGTTTTTT. It codes for CATSRDRAGTGELFF.

The J gene is TRBJ2-2, the V gene TRBV5-4; 11 nucleotides line up with TRBD2. CDR1 is SGHNT, CDR2 YYREEE, per germline (reference sequence). Unmatched junction bases numbered 3, after V lost 0 bases and J lost 5 bases. CDR3 size: 16 residues. In DNA, the CDR3 is TGTGCCAGCAGCTTGGGGGCTAGCGGGAGGACCGGGGAGCTGTTTTTT. Amino acids: CASSLGASGRTGELFF.

The V call is TRBV7-2, the J call TRBJ2-5; D gene uncertain. V was shortened by 3 bases and J by 5 bases, with 7 bases between the two germline ends. This CDR3 comprises 12 residues. The germline V gene encodes CDR1 SGHTA and CDR2 FQGNSA. CDR3 DNA sequence: TGTGCCAGCAGCTTTAGTACCGAGACCCAGTACTTC. Encoded protein: CASSFSTETQYF.

The chain links TRBV2 to TRBJ2-1; 13 bases agree with TRBD2. The CDR3 has 14 amino acids. The germline V gene has CDR1 SNHLY and CDR2 FYNNEI. Trimming cost V 9 bases and J 3 bases; bases outside gene matches: 2. The CDR3 loop is CARRLAGGYNEQFF. CDR3 nucleotide sequence: TGTGCCAGACGACTAGCGGGAGGCTACAATGAGCAGTTCTTC.

V gene TRBV18 combines with J gene TRBJ2-7; a weak D match, TRBD2 (5 bases). Per the germline V gene, CDR1 is KGHSH and CDR2 is LQKENI. This CDR3 region has 13 residues. V lost 6 bases and J 4 bases, leaving 13 bases between the germline ends. CDR3 nucleotide sequence: TGTGCCAGCTCCCCCGGACTGTCGTACGAGCAGTACTTC. It encodes CASSPGLSYEQYF.

The chain couples TRBV7-9 to TRBJ2-3, with TRBD2 as a possible D gene (5 bases). Trimming left V 7 bases short and J 3 bases short, with 20 bases between. CDR3 size: 16 residues. The germline CDR1 and CDR2 sequences are SEHNR and FQNEAQ (reference sequence). The CDR3, as DNA: TGTGCCAGCATCCAGAGGAGGCTTTCTGCAACAGATACGCAGTATTTT. It is translated as CASIQRRLSATDTQYF.

This chain uses TRBV28 with TRBJ1-2; D is ambiguous. Germline V CDR1 and CDR2: MDHEN, SYDVKM. This CDR3 spans 13 amino acids. V lost 2 bases and J lost 4, with 8 bases in between. As DNA, the CDR3 is TGTGCCAGCAGTTTAACCGGTTTCTATGGCTACACCTTC. Protein product: CASSLTGFYGYTF.

V and J are TRBV3-1 (or the pseudogene TRBV3-2) and TRBJ2-1; 14 bases map to TRBD2. The germline CDR1 and CDR2 sequences are LGHDT and YNNKEL (reference sequence). With 2 bases clipped from V and 3 bases from J, the junction kept 9 bases outside the gene matches. This CDR3 region has 19 residues. The CDR3 DNA is TGTGCCAGCAGCCAATCGGGACTAGCGGGAGTAAACGGCTACAATGAGCAGTTCTTC. Its translation: CASSQSGLAGVNGYNEQFF.

The chain combines TRBV7-9 with TRBJ1-5; D gene uncertain. Germline CDR1 is SEHNR and CDR2 is FQNEAQ (reference sequence). Trimming cost V 4 bases and J 6 bases, with 10 bases left between them. The CDR3 loop spans 13 amino acids. CDR3 residues: CASSSREGQPQHF. The CDR3, as DNA: TGTGCCAGCAGCTCTAGAGAGGGTCAGCCCCAGCATTTT. Full variable domain (remainder filled in from reference TRBV7-9 and TRBJ1-5): DTGVSQNPRHKITKRGQNVTFRCDPISEHNRLYWYRQTLGQGPEFLTYFQNEAQLEKSRLLSDRFSAERPKGSFSTLEIQRTEQGDSAMYLCASSSREGQPQHFGDGTRLSIL.

This chain links TRBV6-5 with TRBJ1-1; a possible D gene is TRBD1 (5 bases). Per the germline V gene, CDR1 is MNHEY and CDR2 is SVGAGI. Trimming took 6 bases from V and 2 from J, leaving 13 bases between them. The CDR3 has 14 residues. DNA of the CDR3: TGTGCCAGCAGGAGTGGCGACAGCAACACTGAAGCTTTCTTT. Encoded protein: CASRSGDSNTEAFF.

Of note for this clone: One end of the junction fails to match germline, which may point to a read error. This chain joins TRBV7-7 and TRBJ2-3; a weak D match, TRBD1 (6 bases). This CDR3 has 16 residues. Germline CDR1 is SSHAT and CDR2 is FNYEAQ (reference sequence). CDR3 DNA: TGTGCTAGCAGCATCTTTCGGGTTGAAGGACAGGATACGCAGTATTTT. This translates into CASSIFRVEGQDTQYF.

The chain couples TRBV6-6 to TRBJ2-2, with D tentatively TRBD1 (6 bases). V lost 8 bases to trimming and J lost 4 bases, with 14 bases between them. This CDR3 contains 14 residues. Per germline, CDR1 MNHNY and CDR2 SVGAGI (reference sequence). In DNA, the CDR3 is TGTGCCAGCTTAGGGGGTCGAGTCACCGGGGAGCTGTTTTTT. Protein: CASLGGRVTGELFF.

The CDR3: CASSLELLAGDTDTQYF. The CDR3 region has the DNA TGTGCCAGCAGCTTAGAGTTACTAGCGGGAGACACAGATACGCAGTATTTT. The V gene is TRBV7-2, the J gene TRBJ2-3; 11 bases map to TRBD2. The CDR3 runs 17 residues. From germline, CDR1 is SGHTA and CDR2 FQGNSA. V dropped 1 base and J dropped 2; count of bases not matched to a gene: 5.

The chain uses TRBV5-1 and TRBJ1-5; D is perhaps TRBD1 (6 bases). The germline CDR1 and CDR2 sequences are SGHRS and YFSETQ. This CDR3 comprises 14 residues. V lost 3 bases, J lost 6 bases, and 13 bases lay in between. DNA for the CDR3: TGCGCCAGCAGCTGGGGAACCAGGGGTCAGCCCCAGCATTTT. Its protein product is CASSWGTRGQPQHF.

The sample holds one count of this clone. The chain is built from TRBV14 and TRBJ2-1; D not certain. The V and J ends lost 5 bases and 8 bases respectively, with 13 bases between them. The germline V gene encodes CDR1 SGHDN and CDR2 FVKESK. This CDR3 spans 13 amino acids. The chain's CDR3 is CASSSAGSDEQFF. As DNA, the CDR3 is TGTGCCAGCAGCTCAGCCGGCAGCGATGAGCAGTTCTTC.

The V call is TRBV6-6, the J call TRBJ2-5, with TRBD2 matching 12 bases. CDR1 is MNHNY and CDR2 is SVGAGI in the germline V gene (reference sequence). Losses at the gene ends were 0 bases for V and 4 bases for J; bases not matched to a gene: 3. The CDR3 has 16 residues. This CDR3 is CASSYSPGLAGETQYF. The CDR3 DNA is TGTGCCAGCAGTTACTCTCCGGGACTAGCGGGAGAGACCCAGTACTTC.

V and J are TRBV28 and TRBJ1-1; D perhaps matches TRBD1 (6 bases). From germline, CDR1 is MDHEN and CDR2 SYDVKM. This CDR3 spans 13 amino acids. Trimming cost V 3 bases and J 6 bases, with 11 bases left between them. CDR3 nucleotide sequence: TGTGCCAGCAGTTTCCTACAGGGCGCTGAAGCTTTCTTT. Its translation is CASSFLQGAEAFF.

This clone appeared a single time. The chain links TRBV11-2 to TRBJ1-1; TRBD1 matches 9 bases. The germline gives CDR1 SGHAT, CDR2 FQNNGV. V was pared by 3 bases and J by 2 bases, with 4 bases of the junction left unmatched. CDR3 length: 15 residues. The CDR3 DNA follows: TGTGCCAGCAGCTTTAGGGGACAGGGAAACACTGAAGCTTTCTTT. Encoded protein: CASSFRGQGNTEAFF.

This chain uses TRBV10-3 with TRBJ2-7; possibly TRBD1 for D (6 bases). CDR1 is ENHRY, CDR2 SYGVKD, per germline. The CDR3 is 10 residues long. V lost 6 bases, J lost 6 bases, and 6 bases lay in between. The CDR3 DNA sequence: TGTGCCATCAGGACAGGCGAGCAGTACTTC. It encodes CAIRTGEQYF.